One sample yielded the 9 T cell receptor beta chains listed below, sequenced in a study of T cell repertoires in cytomegalovirus infection. No antigen has been identified for these receptors. MiXCR, applied by TCRdb to the reads, yields one record per CDR3 protein. The table has about half a million distinct CDR3 sequences, 30% to 40% seen once. Sequencing used cultured PBMCs, obtained from culture after CMV antigen stimulation. The origin of the receptors is a human donor in good health (CMV status not recorded). Some clones in this sample may be carry-over from other donors' samples.

V gene TRBV28 combines with J gene TRBJ2-5; no clear D gene. V dropped 3 bases and J dropped 3 bases, with 14 bases sitting between them. The CDR3 loop spans 15 amino acids. Germline V CDR1 and CDR2: MDHEN, SYDVKM. Here the CDR3 DNA reads TGTGCCAGCAGTTTGTACCCTTTCACCGAAGAGACCCAGTACTTC. Translation: CASSLYPFTEETQYF. The variable domain in full, with the rest retrieved from reference TRBV28 and TRBJ2-5, is DVKVTQSSRYLVKRTGEKVFLECVQDMDHENMFWYRQDPGLGLRLIYFSYDVKMKEKGDIPEGYSVSREKKERFSLILESASTNQTSMYLCASSLYPFTEETQYFGPGTRLLVL.

The V gene is TRBV28, the J gene TRBJ1-1; 11 bases fit TRBD1. CDR3 length: 13 amino acids. The germline CDR1 and CDR2 sequences are MDHEN and SYDVKM. V lost 7 bases, J lost 11 bases, and 9 bases stayed unmatched. CDR3 DNA sequence: TGTGCCAGCATCCTCGGACAGGGGGCACGGGCTTTCTTT. Its protein is CASILGQGARAFF.

This clonotype has a handful of counts. The V and J genes are TRBV28 and TRBJ1-5, with TRBD1 identical over 7 bases. The CDR3 is 14 amino acids. Germline V gene sequence: CDR1 MDHEN, CDR2 SYDVKM. The V segment lost 5 bases and the J segment 6 bases; nucleotides outside the gene matches: 7. The CDR3 DNA reads as TGTGCCAGCAGTACGACAGGGTTTAGTCAGCCCCAGCATTTT. Protein sequence: CASSTTGFSQPQHF.

This clonotype was seen repeatedly, ten times or more. The chain carries TRBV7-2 and TRBJ1-2; 7 bases map to TRBD1. Germline assignment: CDR1 SGHTA and CDR2 FQGNSA. The J segment lost 4 bases and the V segment lost 4 bases, leaving 6 bases of the junction unmatched. The CDR3 runs 14 residues. The CDR3 spells CASSSLTGAYGYTF. In DNA, the CDR3 is TGTGCCAGCAGCTCTCTTACAGGGGCCTATGGCTACACCTTC.

This clonotype was detected ten times or more. The chain carries TRBV7-2 and TRBJ1-4, with TRBD1 matching 9 bases. The CDR3 has 14 amino acids. In germline, CDR1 is SGHTA, CDR2 FQGNSA. J was trimmed by 7 bases and V by 5 bases; bases with no gene match: 5. CDR3 DNA sequence: TGTGCCAGCAGCCCGGACAGGGGCGTTGAAAAACTGTTTTTT. Amino acids: CASSPDRGVEKLFF.

V usage is TRBV7-9 and J usage is TRBJ2-7, with a weak D call TRBD2 (6 bases). The germline V gene encodes CDR1 SEHNR and CDR2 FQNEAQ (reference sequence). The CDR3 totals 14 residues. The V end lost 2 bases, the J end lost 5 bases, and 13 bases lay between the germline ends. The CDR3 region has the DNA TGTGCCAGCAGCTTACTAACTAGCCAGGACGAGCAGTACGTC. Translation gives CASSLLTSQDEQYV.

This clonotype came up a few times. The CDR3 DNA reads as TGTGCCAGCAGTCCCCGCGAGACGGCAGCATACACCTTC. It is translated as CASSPRETAAYTF. The chain joins TRBV12-3 or TRBV12-4 to TRBJ1-2, with D unresolved. Trimming left V 5 bases short and J 11 bases short, with 18 bases between. CDR3 length equals 13 residues.

V is TRBV29-1 and J is TRBJ1-1; D perhaps matches TRBD1 (5 bases). The V and J ends lost 3 bases and 0 bases respectively, with 11 bases between them. CDR3 length: 14 residues. CDR1 SQVTM and CDR2 ANQGSEA come from the germline V gene. CDR3 region: CSVDPQGLNTEAFF. CDR3 coding DNA: TGCAGCGTTGACCCTCAGGGACTGAACACTGAAGCTTTCTTT.

This chain uses TRBV27 with TRBJ2-1; 7 nucleotides match TRBD2. The trim removed 4 bases at V and 3 bases at J, leaving 9 bases unmatched. CDR3 length equals 16 residues. Per the germline V gene, CDR1 is MNHEY and CDR2 is SMNVEV (reference sequence). For the CDR3, the DNA is TGTGCCAGCAGTTGGGGGGGGATTCGTGTCTACAATGAGCAGTTCTTC. This encodes CASSWGGIRVYNEQFF.